This passage covers 27 T cell receptor beta chains from one sample sequenced in a study of CD8+CD57+ T cells in acquired aplastic anemia. The study profiled TCR beta VDJ and CDR3 using genomic DNA as template. TCRdb called the reads again in MiXCR, with one record for every CDR3 protein. The data contain roughly 300,000 distinct CDR3 sequences, about 56% of them singletons. The sequenced material came from sorted CD4+, CD8+, or CD8+CD57+ T cells (not recorded which) from PBMCs. All receptors derive from a human donor with severe aplastic anemia or a healthy control (not recorded which).

This clonotype showed up just a few times. The rearrangement links TRBV20-1 to TRBJ2-7; 9 positions agree with TRBD2. This CDR3 spans 13 amino acids. J was trimmed by 5 bases and V by 4 bases; bases with no gene match: 6. The germline V gene encodes CDR1 DFQATT and CDR2 SNEGSKA (reference sequence). CDR3 sequence: CSAISGRRDEQYF. The CDR3 DNA reads TGCAGTGCTATTAGCGGGAGAAGGGACGAGCAGTACTTC.

This clonotype was seen just once. The J gene is TRBJ1-2, the V gene TRBV20-1; tentative D call: TRBD1 (6 bases). The ends were cut back, 5 bases at V and 2 bases at J, with 9 bases in the middle. The CDR3 totals 12 residues. From germline, CDR1 is DFQATT and CDR2 SNEGSKA (reference sequence). The CDR3 coding sequence is TGCAGTGCTCCACAGGGAAACTATGGCTACACCTTC. This translates into CSAPQGNYGYTF.

This clonotype has more than one count but fewer than ten. One end of the junction varies from germline; a read error may be responsible. The rearrangement uses TRBV7-6 and TRBJ2-7; D remains ambiguous. From germline, CDR1 is SGHVS and CDR2 FNYEAQ. The CDR3 runs 14 residues. CDR3 protein: CASSLVPNSYEQYF. The CDR3 DNA is TGTGCTAGCAGCTTAGTCCCCAACTCCTACGAGCAGTACTTC.

Note on this clonotype: This may be a read error: a much more frequent sequence differs by one nucleotide. V is TRBV4-3 and J is TRBJ1-3, with D unresolved. Germline CDR1 and CDR2: LGHNA and YSLEER. This CDR3 comprises 16 residues. V shed 1 base and J shed 1 base, with 11 bases lying between them. CDR3 nucleotide sequence: TGCGCCAGCAGCCAAGGGCAGGCCATATCTGGAAACACCATATATTTT. This translates into CASSQGQAISGNTIYF.

This clonotype was detected ten times or more. V and J are TRBV4-2 and TRBJ2-5; 13 bases are a match to TRBD2. The V segment lost 1 base and the J segment 2 bases; nucleotides outside the gene matches: 4. The CDR3 has 17 residues. Germline loops: CDR1 LGHNA, CDR2 YNFKEQ. The CDR3 nucleotides read TGTGCCAGCAGCCAAGGACTAGCGGGGGGCCTACAAGAGACCCAGTACTTC. Protein: CASSQGLAGGLQETQYF.

The V gene is TRBV24-1, the J gene TRBJ1-2, with 7 positions matching TRBD1. Trimming took 4 bases from V and 4 from J; bases not matched to a gene: 5. Germline V CDR1 and CDR2: KGHDR, SFDVKD. The CDR3 totals 14 residues. CDR3 protein: CATSDPGQTYGYTF. The CDR3, as DNA: TGTGCCACCAGTGACCCGGGACAGACCTATGGCTACACCTTC.

V and J are TRBV2 and TRBJ2-3, with unresolved D. CDR3 length: 15 amino acids. V lost 3 bases to trimming and J lost 4 bases, with 14 bases between them. Germline CDR1 SNHLY, CDR2 FYNNEI. CDR3 amino acids: CASSDWQLDADTQYF. The CDR3 coding sequence is TGTGCCAGCAGTGATTGGCAGCTTGATGCAGATACGCAGTATTTT.

This clonotype has a count of ten or more. The gene calls are TRBV25-1 and TRBJ1-3; the match to TRBD1 covers 8 bases. CDR3 length equals 17 residues. CDR1 and CDR2 from the germline V gene are MGHDK and SYGVNS. V trimming: 5 bases; J trimming: 0 bases; junction bases outside the gene matches: 9. CDR3 region: CASSNRQGMNSGNTIYF. CDR3 DNA: TGTGCCAGCAGTAACCGACAGGGGATGAACTCTGGAAACACCATATATTTT.

The gene calls are TRBV7-2 and TRBJ2-3, with 9 bases matching TRBD2. Germline V gene data show CDR1 as SGHTA and CDR2 as FQGNSA. With V trimmed by 1 base and J by 5 bases, 1 base remained unmatched. This CDR3 contains 14 residues. CDR3 nucleotides: TGTGCCAGCAGCTTAGTGCGGGGGGGAGATACGCAGTATTTT. This gives the protein CASSLVRGGDTQYF.

This clonotype has only a few counts. The DNA for the CDR3 is TGCAGCGTTGAAGTCAGCACAGATACGCAGTATTTT. It encodes CSVEVSTDTQYF. The V call is TRBV29-1, the J call TRBJ2-3; D is unresolved. The CDR3 is 12 amino acids. Germline assignment: CDR1 SQVTM and CDR2 ANQGSEA. V was shortened by 1 base and J by 0 bases, with 2 bases between the two germline ends.

The chain carries TRBV6-1 and TRBJ2-7, with D maybe TRBD1 (5 bases). CDR3 length: 14 amino acids. Trimming cost V 4 bases and J 1 base, with 11 bases left between them. In germline, CDR1 is MNHNS, CDR2 SASEGT. In nucleotides, the CDR3 is TGTGCCAGCAGTGGTGACAGTGCTTCCTACGAGCAGTACTTC. It yields the protein CASSGDSASYEQYF.

V and J are TRBV7-2 and TRBJ2-3; D gene ambiguous. Germline values: CDR1 SGHTA, CDR2 FQGNSA. V lost 1 base and J lost 9, with 8 bases in between. CDR3 length: 12 residues. DNA of the CDR3: TGTGCCAGCAGCTTAGAATTCTCCACGCAGTATTTT. Translation gives CASSLEFSTQYF.

This clonotype appeared a few times. This rearrangement joins TRBV15 to TRBJ2-7; 11 bases fit TRBD2. CDR1 and CDR2 from the germline V gene are LNHNV and YYDKDF (reference sequence). This CDR3 comprises 16 residues. V dropped 2 bases and J dropped 0; count of bases not matched to a gene: 3. CDR3 nucleotides: TGTGCCACCAGCAGAACGACTAGCGGGATCTCCTACGAGCAGTACTTC. Translation gives CATSRTTSGISYEQYF. The entire variable domain, with the rest obtained from reference TRBV15 and TRBJ2-7, is as follows: DAMVIQNPRYQVTQFGKPVTLSCSQTLNHNVMYWYQQKSSQAPKLLFHYYDKDFNNEADTPDNFQSRRPNTSFCFLDIRSPGLGDTAMYLCATSRTTSGISYEQYFGPGTRLTVT.

This clonotype was observed at least ten times. In DNA form, the CDR3 reads TGTGCCAGTAGTAACCCCGGACAGGGGTCCTCTGGGGCCAACGTCCTGACTTTC. Amino acid sequence: CASSNPGQGSSGANVLTF. The J gene is TRBJ2-6, the V gene TRBV19; TRBD1 matches at 9 bases. The germline V gene encodes CDR1 LNHDA and CDR2 SQIVND (reference sequence). J was trimmed by 0 bases and V by 4 bases; bases with no gene match: 7. There are 18 residues in the CDR3.

V usage is TRBV20-1 and J usage is TRBJ2-7; 8 bases are a match to TRBD1. The J segment lost 3 bases and the V segment lost 1 base, leaving 5 bases of the junction unmatched. Germline V gives CDR1 DFQATT, CDR2 SNEGSKA (reference sequence). The CDR3 spans 14 residues. As DNA, the CDR3 is TGCAGTGCTAGAGTCCGGACAGGGAACTACGAGCAGTACTTC. Protein product: CSARVRTGNYEQYF.

The chain couples TRBV10-3 to TRBJ2-7; D perhaps matches TRBD2 (6 bases). This CDR3 has 15 amino acids. Germline lookup yields CDR1 ENHRY and CDR2 SYGVKD. The germline V and J ends were trimmed by 4 bases and 0 bases, with 13 bases remaining between them. The CDR3 nucleotides read TGTGCCATCAGTGTGGCGGGGTCCACCTCCTACGAGCAGTACTTC. Protein: CAISVAGSTSYEQYF.

This clonotype was seen at least ten times. The chain joins TRBV29-1 to TRBJ2-1, with 8 bases aligning to TRBD2. J was trimmed by 10 bases and V by 4 bases; bases with no gene match: 15. The CDR3 contains 15 residues. Germline CDR1 SQVTM, CDR2 ANQGSEA. Here the CDR3 reads CSVGGPPGTSSEQFF. The CDR3 DNA is TGCAGCGTTGGGGGGCCCCCCGGGACTAGTAGCGAGCAGTTCTTC.

This chain connects TRBV5-1 to TRBJ1-4; 7 bases fit TRBD1. The CDR3 is 14 amino acids. V was pared by 7 bases and J by 7 bases, with 10 bases of the junction left unmatched. Germline loops: CDR1 SGHRS, CDR2 YFSETQ. The CDR3 protein is CASEEQGLGEKLFF. CDR3 nucleotide sequence: TGCGCCAGCGAGGAACAGGGGTTGGGTGAAAAACTGTTTTTT.

This clonotype was seen repeatedly, ten times or more. The J gene is TRBJ2-7, the V gene TRBV11-3; 8 positions match TRBD1. The V gene's germline CDR1 is SGHNT and CDR2 YENEEA. The CDR3 runs to 13 residues. J gave up 5 bases and V 8 bases, and 8 bases lay outside the gene matches. CDR3 residues: CASATGGSDEQYF. The CDR3 nucleotides read TGTGCCAGCGCCACAGGGGGTAGTGACGAGCAGTACTTC.

This chain uses TRBV7-2 with TRBJ2-2, with D tentatively TRBD1 (5 bases). The CDR3 is 15 residues long. V was cut by 3 bases and J by 1 base, with 9 bases left in between. Germline CDR1 SGHTA, CDR2 FQGNSA. The CDR3 is CASSFRQLNTGELFF. DNA of the CDR3: TGTGCCAGCAGCTTCCGACAGCTGAACACCGGGGAGCTGTTTTTT. Complete variable domain (other parts from reference TRBV7-2 and TRBJ2-2): GAGVSQSPSNKVTEKGKDVELRCDPISGHTALYWYRQSLGQGLEFLIYFQGNSAPDKSGLPSDRFSAERTGGSVSTLTIQRTQQEDSAVYLCASSFRQLNTGELFFGEGSRLTVL.

Only a few counts were recorded for this clonotype. A read error may produce the germline difference seen at one junction end. V usage is TRBV12-3 or TRBV12-4 and J usage is TRBJ2-7; 9 positions match TRBD1. CDR3 size: 13 residues. This CDR3 reads CATSEGTGYEQYF. As DNA, the CDR3 is TGTGCCACCAGTGAAGGGACAGGGTACGAGCAGTACTTC.

CDR3 sequence reads: CASSLEGIGGRAFF. Here the CDR3 DNA reads TGTGCCAGCAGCTTAGAGGGTATAGGGGGCAGGGCTTTCTTT. The V and J genes are TRBV7-6 and TRBJ1-1, with 7 bases matching TRBD1. This CDR3 contains 14 residues. Germline V lookup: CDR1 SGHVS, CDR2 FNYEAQ. V lost 1 base and J lost 11; bases outside the gene matches: 10.

There are many counts of this clonotype. V and J are TRBV12-3 or TRBV12-4 and TRBJ2-7; D gene uncertain. The CDR3 consists of 14 residues. V was trimmed by 11 bases and J by 3 bases, leaving 20 bases between them. CDR3 in amino acids: CASTLGELSYEQYF. The CDR3 DNA sequence: TGTGCCTCAACCCTAGGTGAATTAAGCTACGAGCAGTACTTC.

The chain is built from TRBV6-5 and TRBJ2-7; 10 positions agree with TRBD2. The length of the CDR3 is 14 residues. Trimming took 6 bases from V and 5 from J; bases not matched to a gene: 7. Looked up from germline, CDR1 is MNHEY and CDR2 is SVGAGI. CDR3 sequence (DNA): TGTGCCAGCAGGATCGGGACTAGCGTCAACGAGCAGTACTTC. Translation gives CASRIGTSVNEQYF.

This clonotype occurred a few times. This sequence joins TRBV10-1 and TRBJ1-6, with 8 positions matching TRBD1. V gave up 7 bases and J gave up 7 bases; unmatched junction bases: 6. Germline values: CDR1 WNHNN, CDR2 SYGVQD (reference sequence). CDR3 length: 14 amino acids. CDR3 sequence: CASTMTGANSPLHF. CDR3 DNA: TGCGCCAGCACTATGACAGGGGCAAATTCACCCCTCCACTTT.

This chain uses TRBV5-8 with TRBJ2-5, with 7 bases aligning to TRBD1. V was clipped by 0 bases and J by 3 bases; unmatched bases: 11. The CDR3 is 17 residues long. Germline CDR1 SGHTS, CDR2 YDEGEE. For the CDR3, the DNA is TGTGCCAGCAGCTTGGCGGGGCTTAGACAGGGAAAAGAGACCCAGTACTTC. This codes for CASSLAGLRQGKETQYF.

The rearrangement links TRBV9 to TRBJ2-1, with TRBD2 matching 10 bases. The CDR3 contains 15 residues. Germline assignment: CDR1 SGDLS and CDR2 YYNGEE. After removal of 3 bases from V and 5 bases from J, the junction contained 5 bases not matched to a gene. The CDR3 sequence is CASSAGTSAHNEQFF. The CDR3 region has the DNA TGTGCCAGCAGCGCCGGGACTAGCGCCCACAATGAGCAGTTCTTC.